Sequencing of this T cell receptor (beta chain) was carried out in a study of neurological immune-mediated disorders. CDR3 length: 14 residues. Trimming removed 5 bases at V and 6 bases at J, with 15 bases between. CDR1 is SGHVS, CDR2 FNYEAQ, per germline. Notes on this clonotype: Its specificity is not known.

The team produced cDNA through 5'RACE using 10-nucleotide random UMIs. In TCRdb, the 5' RACE reads were re-called with MiXCR into one record per CDR3 protein. The sample includes more than 100,000 distinct CDR3 sequences, about 10% of them seen just once. Study-wide results and limits: HTLV-1-associated myelopathy led in TCR clonal expansion, while multiple sclerosis ranked lowest, below healthy controls. No sharing of CDR3 amino acid sequences was observed among expanded clones across subjects, suggesting private repertoires in all groups.

This sample's time point: longitudinal time-point 3. From 2 million PBMCs stored at -80 C, the unsorted libraries were generated. The chain carries TRBV7-6 and TRBJ2-3; D unclear. Sequencing input: PBMCs. The sequence came from a female donor with HTLV-1-associated myelopathy (HAM/TSP). The CDR3 here is CASSPLPGYDTQYF. The DNA of the CDR3 is TGTGCCAGCAGCCCACTTCCAGGATACGATACGCAGTATTTT.